This is a list of T cell receptor beta chains from one sample in a study of neurological immune-mediated disorders. TCRdb re-called the 5' RACE reads with MiXCR, one entry per CDR3 protein. The repertoire consists of about 31,000 distinct CDR3 sequences, with about 14% occurring once and the leading ten covering around 5.3%. Input material: CD4+ T cells from blood. These receptors originate from a female donor with HTLV-1-associated myelopathy (HAM/TSP). Both conserved end residues are part of each CDR3. The D gene is left open where the match is weak. Rows give clone size only sometimes, using once, few, many, or a class for an expanded clone.

V gene: TRBV2; J gene: TRBJ2-7; clone size: many; D gene: TRBD2; CDR3 DNA: TGTGCCAGCAGAGATGGACTAGCCCCCTACGAGCAGTACTTC; CDR3 protein: CASRDGLAPYEQYF
V gene: TRBV6-6; J gene: TRBJ1-5; clone size: many; D gene: -; CDR3 DNA: TGTGCCAGCAGTCCCGCGGGGAGGGAGAGGAATCAGCCCCAGCATTTT; CDR3 protein: CASSPAGRERNQPQHF
V gene: TRBV5-1; J gene: TRBJ1-1; clone size: many; D gene: -; CDR3 DNA: TGCGCCAGCAGCTTGCGTGGGGTTATGAACACTGAAGCTTTCTTT; CDR3 protein: CASSLRGVMNTEAFF
V gene: TRBV5-1; J gene: TRBJ2-7; clone size: many; D gene: TRBD1; CDR3 DNA: TGCGCCAGCAGCCGACCCGGACAGGGGTTCTACGAGCAGTACTTC; CDR3 protein: CASSRPGQGFYEQYF
V gene: TRBV2; J gene: TRBJ1-2; clone size: many; D gene: TRBD1; CDR3 DNA: TGTGCCTCCCGGGCACACCGCGGGACAGGGTGGAATGGCTACACCTTC; CDR3 protein: CASRAHRGTGWNGYTF
V gene: TRBV14; J gene: TRBJ2-7; clone size: -; D gene: -; CDR3 DNA: TGTGCCAGCAGACACGGGGTCAATGAGCAGTACTTC; CDR3 protein: CASRHGVNEQYF
V gene: TRBV12-3/TRBV12-4; J gene: TRBJ2-3; clone size: medium-sized; D gene: TRBD2; CDR3 DNA: TGTGCCAGCAGCGGACTAGCGGGGGGGCCAAGCACAGATACGCAGTATTTT; CDR3 protein: CASSGLAGGPSTDTQYF
V gene: TRBV20-1; J gene: TRBJ2-1; clone size: many; D gene: TRBD2; CDR3 DNA: TGCAGTGCTAAACCGACTAGCGGGCGATACAATGAGCAGTTCTTC; CDR3 protein: CSAKPTSGRYNEQFF
V gene: TRBV7-6; J gene: TRBJ1-2; clone size: many; D gene: TRBD1; CDR3 DNA: TGTGCCAGCAGCCCAGGGACAGGGCAAAAGTATGGCTACACCTTC; CDR3 protein: CASSPGTGQKYGYTF
V gene: TRBV5-1; J gene: TRBJ2-5; clone size: many; D gene: -; CDR3 DNA: TGCGCCAGCAGCTTAAGTTCCCGCCCCGGGGGCCAAGAGACCCAGTACTTC; CDR3 protein: CASSLSSRPGGQETQYF
V gene: TRBV6-2/TRBV6-3; J gene: TRBJ2-2; clone size: many; D gene: TRBD1; CDR3 DNA: TGTGCCAGCAGTATCGACAGGGGGCAAACCGGGGAGCTGTTTTTT; CDR3 protein: CASSIDRGQTGELFF
V gene: TRBV20-1; J gene: TRBJ2-7; clone size: many; D gene: -; CDR3 DNA: TGCAGTGCTAGGGCACTTGACGGCTACGAGCAGTACTTC; CDR3 protein: CSARALDGYEQYF
V gene: TRBV29-1; J gene: TRBJ2-5; clone size: many; D gene: TRBD1; CDR3 DNA: TGCAGCGTTGAAGAAAGCCAGGGGGCGGCGTTC; CDR3 protein: CSVEESQGAAF
V gene: TRBV6-6; J gene: TRBJ2-3; clone size: many; D gene: TRBD1; CDR3 DNA: TGTGCCACAGGGGGCATCGGCACAGATACGCAGTATTTT; CDR3 protein: CATGGIGTDTQYF
V gene: TRBV29-1; J gene: TRBJ1-2; clone size: many; D gene: TRBD1; CDR3 DNA: TGCAGCGTTGGCGAACCGGGACAGAGAACGTATGGCTACACCTTC; CDR3 protein: CSVGEPGQRTYGYTF
V gene: TRBV27; J gene: TRBJ1-2; clone size: many; D gene: -; CDR3 DNA: TGTGCCAGCAGTTTACGGGGGGGGGCTCATGGCTACACCTTC; CDR3 protein: CASSLRGGAHGYTF
V gene: TRBV5-1; J gene: TRBJ1-4; clone size: many; D gene: -; CDR3 DNA: TGCGCCAGCGCAACCGGGCCGCAAACGGAGGACGAAAAACTGTTTTTT; CDR3 protein: CASATGPQTEDEKLFF
V gene: TRBV20-1; J gene: TRBJ1-4; clone size: many; D gene: TRBD1; CDR3 DNA: TGCAGTGCCCGGGACAGGTTTAAGGAAAAACTGTTTTTT; CDR3 protein: CSARDRFKEKLFF
V gene: TRBV7-9; J gene: TRBJ2-6; clone size: many; D gene: -; CDR3 DNA: TGTGCCAGCAGCTTAGAGCTGTCCTCTGGGGCCAACGTCCTGACTTTC; CDR3 protein: CASSLELSSGANVLTF
V gene: TRBV20-1; J gene: TRBJ2-5; clone size: many; D gene: -; CDR3 DNA: TGCAGTGCTAGAGAAAGAGAGAATTGGTACCAAGAGACCCAGTACTTC; CDR3 protein: CSARERENWYQETQYF
V gene: TRBV5-1; J gene: TRBJ2-1; clone size: medium-sized; D gene: -; CDR3 DNA: TGCGCCAGCAGCCCCAGGGGGGGCGATGAGCAGTTCTTC; CDR3 protein: CASSPRGGDEQFF
V gene: TRBV6-2/TRBV6-3; J gene: TRBJ1-6; clone size: many; D gene: -; CDR3 DNA: TGTGCCAGCACCACCGAAGGACTTTATTCACCCCTCCACTTT; CDR3 protein: CASTTEGLYSPLHF
V gene: TRBV20-1; J gene: TRBJ1-1; clone size: many; D gene: TRBD1; CDR3 DNA: TGCAGTGCGCACAGGGGAACCATGAACACTGAAGCTTTCTTT; CDR3 protein: CSAHRGTMNTEAFF
V gene: TRBV20-1; J gene: TRBJ2-1; clone size: many; D gene: TRBD2; CDR3 DNA: TGCAGTGCCCTGGCTGCGGGAGATTTCAATAATGAGCAGTTCTTC; CDR3 protein: CSALAAGDFNNEQFF
V gene: TRBV20-1; J gene: TRBJ2-1; clone size: -; D gene: -; CDR3 DNA: TGCAGTGCTACACCCCAGTGGGGGGTCTGGAGCTCCTACAATGAGCAGTTCTTC; CDR3 protein: CSATPQWGVWSSYNEQFF
V gene: TRBV5-1; J gene: TRBJ2-5; clone size: -; D gene: TRBD2; CDR3 DNA: TGCGCCAGCAGCTTGTCCCCTAGCGGGGGGGAAGAGACCCAGTACTTC; CDR3 protein: CASSLSPSGGEETQYF
V gene: TRBV12-3/TRBV12-4; J gene: TRBJ2-5; clone size: many; D gene: -; CDR3 DNA: TGTGCCAGCAGCTTGGGATCGCGGGCCCAAGAGACCCAGTACTTC; CDR3 protein: CASSLGSRAQETQYF
V gene: TRBV28; J gene: TRBJ1-4; clone size: many; D gene: -; CDR3 DNA: TGTGCCATAGGGGGGCGCGGTGAAAAACTGTTTTTT; CDR3 protein: CAIGGRGEKLFF
V gene: TRBV20-1; J gene: TRBJ1-2; clone size: once; D gene: -; CDR3 DNA: TGCAGTGCTAGGGGCAGTCTGTATGGCTACACCTTC; CDR3 protein: CSARGSLYGYTF
V gene: TRBV20-1; J gene: TRBJ2-1; clone size: many; D gene: TRBD1; CDR3 DNA: TGCAGTGCTTCCAACCGTCCCGGGACAGGGTCTGAGCAGTTCTTC; CDR3 protein: CSASNRPGTGSEQFF
V gene: TRBV7-8; J gene: TRBJ2-7; clone size: many; D gene: -; CDR3 DNA: TGTGCCAGCAGCTTAGAAGGCACCTCTATCTACGAGCAGTACTTC; CDR3 protein: CASSLEGTSIYEQYF
V gene: TRBV7-2; J gene: TRBJ2-7; clone size: medium-sized; D gene: TRBD2; CDR3 DNA: TGTGCCAGCAGCACACGGTCCTCTTGGGGACTAGCGGAGGGGACCTACGAGCAGTACTTC; CDR3 protein: CASSTRSSWGLAEGTYEQYF
V gene: TRBV5-1; J gene: TRBJ2-5; clone size: many; D gene: -; CDR3 DNA: TGCGCCAGCAGCAGGGTTGGGGGAGTAGGCGAGACCCAGTACTTC; CDR3 protein: CASSRVGGVGETQYF
V gene: TRBV19; J gene: TRBJ2-1; clone size: few; D gene: -; CDR3 DNA: TGTGCCAGTAGTAGGGGTACGAGCTCCTACAATGAGCAGTTCTTC; CDR3 protein: CASSRGTSSYNEQFF
V gene: TRBV14; J gene: TRBJ2-2; clone size: few; D gene: TRBD2; CDR3 DNA: TGTGCCAGCAGCCATTCAGCGGGAGAAACCGGGGAGCTGTTTTTT; CDR3 protein: CASSHSAGETGELFF
V gene: TRBV7-9; J gene: TRBJ1-6; clone size: many; D gene: -; CDR3 DNA: TGTGCCAGCAGCAACCATAAGAGCTCCTATAATTCACCCCTCCACTTT; CDR3 protein: CASSNHKSSYNSPLHF
V gene: TRBV13; J gene: TRBJ2-7; clone size: many; D gene: -; CDR3 DNA: TGTGCCAGCAGCTTAGTAGGACAGACCAGCTACGAGCAGTACTTC; CDR3 protein: CASSLVGQTSYEQYF
V gene: TRBV10-3; J gene: TRBJ1-1; clone size: many; D gene: -; CDR3 DNA: TGTGCCATCTCGACCCAGAGCATGAACACTGAAGCTTTCTTT; CDR3 protein: CAISTQSMNTEAFF
V gene: TRBV20-1; J gene: TRBJ1-3; clone size: many; D gene: -; CDR3 DNA: TGCAGTGCCACAGGACTCAAGGGAAACACCATATATTTT; CDR3 protein: CSATGLKGNTIYF
V gene: TRBV20-1; J gene: TRBJ2-1; clone size: many; D gene: TRBD2; CDR3 DNA: TGCAGTGCTAGAGATTCTGGACTAGCGGGAATCTACAATGAGCAGTTCTTC; CDR3 protein: CSARDSGLAGIYNEQFF
V gene: TRBV7-9; J gene: TRBJ2-2; clone size: few; D gene: -; CDR3 DNA: TGTGCCAGCAGCGTTCGTGGATCCACAGGAGTCGGGGAGCTGTTTTTT; CDR3 protein: CASSVRGSTGVGELFF
V gene: TRBV6-5; J gene: TRBJ2-7; clone size: many; D gene: TRBD1; CDR3 DNA: TGTGCCAGCAGTTCTGGGACAGGGGGTAGGCAGTACTTC; CDR3 protein: CASSSGTGGRQYF